Presented here are 31 T cell receptor beta chains from one specimen sequenced in a study of cytomegalovirus exposure and HLA in healthy donors. Primers included in the PCR were 60 Vbeta and 13 Jbeta primers. The table came from immunoSEQ multiplex PCR; TCRdb's copy has only in-frame clones and leaves some out. The repertoire holds about 220,000 clones, with approximately 79% as singletons. Input material: PBMCs. The receptors stem from a male donor in good health and CMV-seronegative.

This chain links TRBV7-3 with TRBJ2-3, with TRBD2 identical over 10 bases. The CDR3 consists of 15 residues. CDR1 and CDR2 from the germline V gene are SGHTA and FQGTGA. Trimming took 4 bases from V and 4 from J; bases not matched to a gene: 5. In DNA form, the CDR3 reads TGTGCCAGCAGCTCAGCGGGGGGGCCATCAGATACGCAGTATTTT. It encodes CASSSAGGPSDTQYF.

This clone is a singleton in its sample. The chain combines TRBV7-9 with TRBJ1-2, with D possibly matching TRBD1 (5 bases). The CDR3 is 13 residues long. Germline CDR1 and CDR2: SEHNR and FQNEAQ (reference sequence). V lost 3 bases and J lost 5, with 10 bases in between. DNA of the CDR3: TGTGCCAGCAGCTTGGGGCAGGGTTATGGCTACACCTTC. Protein product: CASSLGQGYGYTF.

This clone was counted only a few times. The V and J genes are TRBV7-3 and TRBJ2-7, with TRBD1 matching 9 bases. The germline V gene has CDR1 SGHTA and CDR2 FQGTGA. The CDR3 spans 15 residues. With 0 bases clipped from V and 2 bases from J, the junction kept 2 bases outside the gene matches. In nucleotides, the CDR3 is TGTGCCAGCAGCTTAACGGGACAGGGTACCTACGAGCAGTACTTC. This gives the protein CASSLTGQGTYEQYF.

The count of this clone is one. The junction departs from the called germline gene at one end, perhaps through a read error. This chain links TRBV5-4 with TRBJ2-7, with 7 bases lining up with TRBD1. CDR1 and CDR2 (germline): SGHNT, YYREEE (reference sequence). This CDR3 contains 14 residues. The CDR3 nucleotides are TGTGCCGGCAGCTTGGGACAGCTACCCTACGAGCAGTACTTC. Encoded protein: CAGSLGQLPYEQYF.

The gene calls are TRBV28 and TRBJ2-4; TRBD1 aligns across 10 bases. From germline, CDR1 is MDHEN and CDR2 SYDVKM. CDR3 length equals 21 residues. The V segment lost 5 bases and the J segment 0 bases; nucleotides outside the gene matches: 19. The CDR3 region is CASSPGSRLTGGGLAKNIQYF. The CDR3 nucleotides are TGTGCCAGCAGTCCAGGCAGCCGGTTGACAGGGGGCGGACTAGCCAAAAACATTCAGTACTTC.

The chain is built from TRBV4-2 and TRBJ2-7, with TRBD1 as a possible D gene (6 bases). The CDR3 spans 16 residues. V lost 4 bases and J lost 6, with 22 bases in between. Germline V gene data show CDR1 as LGHNA and CDR2 as YNFKEQ. CDR3: CASSLTYRDTGTEQYF. In DNA form, the CDR3 reads TGTGCCAGCAGCCTCACCTACCGGGACACAGGCACCGAGCAGTACTTC.

This sequence joins TRBV11-3 and TRBJ2-7, with D possibly matching TRBD1 (6 bases). The germline CDR1 and CDR2 sequences are SGHNT and YENEEA. Trimming left V 5 bases short and J 6 bases short, with 14 bases between. The CDR3 totals 13 residues. This chain's CDR3 is CASSRDRISEQYF. The CDR3 DNA reads TGTGCCAGCAGCCGAGACAGGATTTCCGAGCAGTACTTC.

The chain is built from TRBV19 and TRBJ2-4; D is perhaps TRBD2 (7 bases). The V gene lost 5 bases and the J gene lost 2 bases, with 16 bases spanning the gap. The CDR3 covers 16 residues. The germline gives CDR1 LNHDA, CDR2 SQIVND (reference sequence). The CDR3 nucleotides read TGTGCCAGTAGTCATCCGGGGGGCGCTTCCAAAAACATTCAGTACTTC. Amino acid sequence: CASSHPGGASKNIQYF.

The chain links TRBV5-1 to TRBJ2-7, with 8 nucleotides matching TRBD1. The CDR3 has 14 residues. V dropped 9 bases and J dropped 1; count of bases not matched to a gene: 9. Germline V gene data show CDR1 as SGHRS and CDR2 as YFSETQ. The CDR3 reads CATSDRGLSYEQYF. For the CDR3, the DNA is TGCGCCACCTCTGACAGGGGCTTATCCTACGAGCAGTACTTC.

The chain has TRBV4-1 and TRBJ2-5, with TRBD2 matching 14 bases. CDR1 and CDR2 from the germline V gene are MGHRA and YSYEKL. There are 17 residues in the CDR3. After removal of 3 bases from V and 5 bases from J, the junction contained 8 bases not matched to a gene. Written as DNA, the CDR3 is TGCGCCAGCAGCCAGGAGACTAGCGGGGGGGGGAGGGAGACCCAGTACTTC. Its translation is CASSQETSGGGRETQYF.

The gene calls are TRBV28 and TRBJ2-1; 8 bases match TRBD2. Germline CDR1 reads MDHEN; CDR2 reads SYDVKM. This CDR3 has 13 residues. After removal of 5 bases from V and 4 bases from J, the junction contained 1 base not matched to a gene. The CDR3: CASSLAGYNEQFF. Written as DNA, the CDR3 is TGTGCCAGCAGTCTAGCGGGTTACAATGAGCAGTTCTTC.

The V gene is TRBV4-2, the J gene TRBJ1-2, with 12 bases aligning to TRBD1. CDR1 and CDR2 from the germline V gene are LGHNA and YNFKEQ. CDR3 size: 15 residues. Trimming at V came to 4 bases and at J to 7 bases, leaving 7 bases not matched to a gene. CDR3: CASSRLGTGGGGYTF. CDR3 coding DNA: TGTGCCAGCAGCCGCCTAGGGACAGGGGGCGGTGGCTACACCTTC.

The chain carries TRBV5-6 and TRBJ1-4; TRBD1 aligns across 10 bases. The V gene's germline CDR1 is SGHDT and CDR2 YYEEEE. The CDR3 runs 14 residues. V shed 5 bases, J shed 12 bases, and the junction held 10 bases outside the gene matches. CDR3 protein: CASRPGTGVYELFF. DNA of the CDR3: TGTGCCAGCAGGCCCGGGACAGGGGTTTATGAACTGTTTTTT.

The chain links TRBV6-5 to TRBJ1-5; D may be TRBD1 (6 bases). This CDR3 has 15 residues. Trimming removed 2 bases from V and 1 base from J, with 9 bases in between. Germline V gene lookup returns CDR1 MNHEY and CDR2 SVGAGI. The CDR3 is CASSYGGASNQPQHF. CDR3 bases: TGTGCCAGCAGTTACGGGGGGGCGAGCAATCAGCCCCAGCATTTT.

This sequence joins TRBV6-6 and TRBJ2-1, with 13 nucleotides matching TRBD2. This CDR3 is 13 amino acids long. J gave up 5 bases and V 9 bases, and 1 base lay outside the gene matches. Looked up from germline, CDR1 is MNHNY and CDR2 is SVGAGI (reference sequence). For the CDR3, the DNA is TGTGCCAGTACTAGCGGGAGGGACAATGAGCAGTTCTTC. It specifies CASTSGRDNEQFF.

This clone has more than one count but fewer than ten. This chain links TRBV5-1 with TRBJ2-3; 12 bases line up with TRBD1. Unmatched junction bases numbered 4, after V lost 3 bases and J lost 5 bases. This CDR3 is 15 amino acids long. CDR1 and CDR2 from the germline V gene are SGHRS and YFSETQ. The CDR3: CASSWGQGAVDTQYF. CDR3 in DNA: TGCGCCAGCAGCTGGGGACAGGGGGCGGTAGATACGCAGTATTTT.

This chain joins TRBV23-1 and TRBJ2-1; no reliable D call. TRBV23-1 is filed as an ORF, its function uncertain. CDR3 length: 13 amino acids. The V gene lost 5 bases and the J gene lost 8 bases, with 13 bases spanning the gap. CDR3 DNA: TGCGCCAGCAGTGGTTGCTTACTGGATGAGCAGTTCTTC. Its protein product is CASSGCLLDEQFF.

The V and J genes are TRBV5-8 and TRBJ1-6; D may be TRBD1 (6 bases). Per the germline V gene, CDR1 is SGHTS and CDR2 is YDEGEE. CDR3 length: 15 residues. V lost 4 bases, J lost 0 bases, and 8 bases lay in between. In DNA form, the CDR3 reads TGTGCCAGCAGCGGACAGAGCTCCTATAATTCACCCCTCCACTTT. Amino acid sequence: CASSGQSSYNSPLHF.

This rearrangement joins TRBV6-1 to TRBJ1-5; TRBD1 agrees at 8 bases. Germline lookup yields CDR1 MNHNS and CDR2 SASEGT. The CDR3 runs 15 residues. V lost 5 bases to trimming and J lost 2 bases; unmatched junction nucleotides: 5. The CDR3, as DNA: TGTGCCAGCAGTCCCACAGGGGGTGGCAATCAGCCCCAGCATTTT. Residues: CASSPTGGGNQPQHF.

The chain combines TRBV5-1 with TRBJ2-7; D is possibly TRBD2 (5 bases). Deletions cut 0 bases from V and 0 bases from J, with 13 bases between. CDR1 is SGHRS and CDR2 is YFSETQ in the germline V gene. The CDR3 consists of 16 residues. The CDR3 spells CASSLGSAGLSYEQYF. CDR3 nucleotides: TGCGCCAGCAGCTTGGGCTCTGCGGGTCTCTCCTACGAGCAGTACTTC.

This chain connects TRBV9 to TRBJ1-1; D is unclear. This CDR3 is built from 18 residues. CDR1 is SGDLS, CDR2 YYNGEE, per germline. V dropped 0 bases and J dropped 0 bases, with 18 bases sitting between them. CDR3 sequence: CASSVAPRAGGMNTEAFF. In nucleotides, the CDR3 is TGTGCCAGCAGCGTAGCTCCTCGGGCGGGCGGGATGAACACTGAAGCTTTCTTT.

This clone was counted a few times. V usage is TRBV5-6 and J usage is TRBJ2-7; 8 bases agree with TRBD1. CDR1 is SGHDT and CDR2 is YYEEEE in the germline V gene. The CDR3 covers 15 residues. V dropped 2 bases and J dropped 2; count of bases not matched to a gene: 6. CDR3 nucleotides: TGTGCCAGCAGCTTTGACCCGGGACAGGCCTACGAGCAGTACTTC. Amino acid sequence: CASSFDPGQAYEQYF.

This sequence joins TRBV4-3 and TRBJ2-2; 10 nucleotides align to TRBD1. Trimming removed 3 bases from V and 2 bases from J; junction bases left unmatched: 6. Germline-derived CDR1 and CDR2 are LGHNA and YSLEER. CDR3 length: 17 residues. CDR3 loop: CASSHPDRGRNTGELFF. The CDR3 coding sequence is TGCGCCAGCAGCCACCCCGACAGGGGGCGCAACACCGGGGAGCTGTTTTTT.

Details on this clone: One junction end does not reproduce the germline sequence, and a read error may be involved. The chain couples TRBV7-9 to TRBJ1-2; tentative D call: TRBD1 (5 bases). From germline, CDR1 is SEHNR and CDR2 FQNEAQ (reference sequence). The CDR3 totals 14 residues. CDR3 residues: CSSSLAGPSYGYTF. CDR3 coding DNA: TGTTCCAGCAGCTTAGCGGGGCCAAGCTATGGCTACACCTTC.

The CDR3 DNA follows: TGTGCCAGCAGACCCGGGACAGGGGCCTACGAGCAGTACTTC. Translated, it gives CASRPGTGAYEQYF. This chain joins TRBV28 and TRBJ2-7; 10 bases fit TRBD1. Losses at the gene ends were 6 bases for V and 2 bases for J; bases not matched to a gene: 4. CDR3 length: 14 residues. Looked up from germline, CDR1 is MDHEN and CDR2 is SYDVKM.

The chain has TRBV15 and TRBJ1-6; unclear D gene. CDR1 and CDR2 (germline): LNHNV, YYDKDF (reference sequence). The CDR3 runs 15 residues. With 0 bases removed from V and 6 bases from J, the gap between germline ends came to 9 bases. Written as DNA, the CDR3 is TGTGCCACCAGCAGAGATCCAGATCGTAATTCACCCCTCCACTTT. This translates into CATSRDPDRNSPLHF. Variable domain in full (rest from reference TRBV15 and TRBJ1-6): DAMVIQNPRYQVTQFGKPVTLSCSQTLNHNVMYWYQQKSSQAPKLLFHYYDKDFNNEADTPDNFQSRRPNTSFCFLDIRSPGLGDTAMYLCATSRDPDRNSPLHFGNGTRLTVT.

The chain has TRBV7-6 and TRBJ2-2; D is unclear. The V gene lost 1 base and the J gene lost 7 bases, with 4 bases spanning the gap. The CDR3 loop spans 12 amino acids. Germline loops: CDR1 SGHVS, CDR2 FNYEAQ. CDR3 coding DNA: TGTGCCAGCAGCTTAGTCCTCGGGGAGCTGTTTTTT. It is translated as CASSLVLGELFF.

V gene TRBV21-1 combines with J gene TRBJ2-7; the table's D call, TRBD1, was not checked against the DNA. TRBV21-1 is shown as a pseudogene. The CDR3 spans 16 residues. In DNA, the CDR3 is TGTGCCAGTCATGGGACAGACGGGATTAGCTCCTACGAGCAGTACTTC. This codes for CASHGTDGISSYEQYF.

In its sample, this clone was seen once. The chain uses TRBV7-3 and TRBJ1-2; possible D gene TRBD1, 5 bases. Looked up from germline, CDR1 is SGHTA and CDR2 is FQGTGA. This CDR3 is built from 16 residues. V was clipped by 5 bases and J by 7 bases, with 23 bases between them. Here the CDR3 reads CASSPKGTPGQGGYTF. DNA of the CDR3: TGTGCCAGCAGCCCCAAGGGAACCCCAGGGCAGGGTGGCTACACCTTC.

The rearrangement joins TRBV5-1 to TRBJ1-1; 9 nucleotides match TRBD1. The CDR3 contains 15 residues. Germline CDR1 reads SGHRS; CDR2 reads YFSETQ. Trimming at V came to 4 bases and at J to 0 bases, leaving 4 bases not matched to a gene. CDR3: CASSLTGGMNTEAFF. DNA of the CDR3: TGCGCCAGCAGCCTTACAGGGGGCATGAACACTGAAGCTTTCTTT.

The chain has TRBV28 and TRBJ2-3; maybe TRBD2 (5 bases). From germline, CDR1 is MDHEN and CDR2 SYDVKM. Trimming took off 6 bases at V and 4 bases at J, with 17 bases between the two ends. The CDR3 extends over 15 amino acids. This CDR3 is CASSPSGAWADTQYF. The CDR3 nucleotides read TGTGCCAGCAGCCCCAGCGGTGCGTGGGCAGATACGCAGTATTTT.